Detailed here is one T cell receptor (beta chain). Under the authors' procedure: Nucleated cell number was recorded as an estimate derived from reference gene primer amplification. Sequencing was performed with immunoSEQ multiplex PCR; in TCRdb, only in-frame clones are kept and a portion is missing. V and J calls and clone size are copied from that table; D and trimming were computed from the DNA. Among 160,000 or so clones listed, about nine tenths were seen once. These data are taken from a study of blood T cell repertoires in COVID-19. About the study: Material from acute and convalescent COVID-19 was sourced from the United States, Italy and Spain.

CDR1 is SGHTS, CDR2 YDEGEE, per germline. The CDR3 totals 13 residues. V lost 4 bases, J lost 11 bases, and 9 bases stayed unmatched. Sequencing input: peripheral blood. The sequence came from a woman aged 70 to 79 with acute or convalescent COVID-19. The chain recombines TRBV5-8 with TRBJ1-5; 7 nucleotides align to TRBD1. As DNA, the CDR3 is TGTGCCAGCAGCCAGACAGGGTCGGGGGCCCAGCATTTT. Encoded protein: CASSQTGSGAQHF.